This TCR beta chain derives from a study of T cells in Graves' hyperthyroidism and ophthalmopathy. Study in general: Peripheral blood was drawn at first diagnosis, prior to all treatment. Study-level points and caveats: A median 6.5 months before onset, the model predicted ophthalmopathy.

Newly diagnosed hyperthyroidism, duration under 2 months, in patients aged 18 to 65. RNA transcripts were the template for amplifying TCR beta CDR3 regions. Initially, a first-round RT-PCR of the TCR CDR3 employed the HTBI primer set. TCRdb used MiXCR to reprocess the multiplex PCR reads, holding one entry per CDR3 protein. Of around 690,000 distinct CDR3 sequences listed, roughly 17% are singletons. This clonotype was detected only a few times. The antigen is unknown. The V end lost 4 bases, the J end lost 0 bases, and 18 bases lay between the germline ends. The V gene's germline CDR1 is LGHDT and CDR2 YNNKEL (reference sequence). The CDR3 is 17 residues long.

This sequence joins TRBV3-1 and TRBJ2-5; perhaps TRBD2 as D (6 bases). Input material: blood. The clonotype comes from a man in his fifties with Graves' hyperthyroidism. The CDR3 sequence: CASSPPPGLEYQETQYF. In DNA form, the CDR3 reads TGTGCCAGCAGCCCCCCTCCGGGACTGGAGTACCAAGAGACCCAGTACTTC.